The 23 T cell receptor beta chains below were found in one sample sequenced in a study of vaccination effects on CD4 cells after COVID-19. Which antigens these TCRs recognize remains unknown. Generated by immunoSEQ multiplex PCR, the TCRdb table keeps only in-frame clones and is missing some. Among about 41,000 clones listed, roughly 76% were seen once. Prior to sequencing, the ViraFEST assay stimulated PBMC with viral peptide pools, which expanded the antigen-specific CD4+ T cells. Isolating CD4+ T cells followed about 10 days of culture. None of these healthy vaccinees had been infected with SARS-CoV-2 before vaccination. Sequencing used CD4+ T cells from PBMCs cultured with HCoV-OC43 spike peptides, obtained before COVID-19 vaccination. Noted subset: HCoV-OC43 spike overlapping peptide pool stimulation. The origin of the receptors is a human donor who received a COVID-19 vaccine.

CDR3 sequence reads: CASSLAGRLAGGPWQFF. The DNA of the CDR3 is TGTGCCAGCAGCTTAGCGGGCCGGCTAGCGGGGGGGCCCTGGCAGTTCTTC. V gene TRBV7-9 combines with J gene TRBJ2-1; 12 positions match TRBD2. Trimming cost V 0 bases and J 12 bases; bases outside gene matches: 12. In germline, CDR1 is SEHNR, CDR2 FQNEAQ (reference sequence). This CDR3 spans 17 amino acids. The whole variable domain, remainder taken from reference TRBV7-9 and TRBJ2-1, is DTGVSQNPRHKITKRGQNVTFRCDPISEHNRLYWYRQTLGQGPEFLTYFQNEAQLEKSRLLSDRFSAERPKGSFSTLEIQRTEQGDSAMYLCASSLAGRLAGGPWQFFGPGTRLTVL.

The chain carries TRBV3-1 (or the pseudogene TRBV3-2) and TRBJ2-2; TRBD2 matches 12 bases. V lost 4 bases to trimming and J lost 4 bases; unmatched junction nucleotides: 4. The CDR3 has 16 residues. Germline V gene lookup returns CDR1 LGHDT and CDR2 YNNKEL (reference sequence). The CDR3 nucleotides are TGTGCCAGCAGCCGACTAGCGGGAGTCACCACCGGGGAGCTGTTTTTT. Protein sequence: CASSRLAGVTTGELFF.

The J gene is TRBJ2-7, the V gene TRBV5-1; D might be TRBD2 (6 bases). Germline CDR1 is SGHRS and CDR2 is YFSETQ. V dropped 0 bases and J dropped 3 bases, with 13 bases sitting between them. CDR3 size: 15 residues. CDR3 region: CASSLATGVGYEQYF. The DNA of the CDR3 is TGCGCCAGCAGCTTGGCCACGGGAGTCGGCTACGAGCAGTACTTC.

The chain has TRBV2 and TRBJ1-1; D is perhaps TRBD1 (6 bases). V gave up 6 bases and J gave up 3 bases, with 11 bases separating them. The CDR3 runs 13 residues. CDR1 SNHLY and CDR2 FYNNEI come from the germline V gene. CDR3 DNA: TGTGCCAGCAGCGGCACAGGGTACACTGAAGCTTTCTTT. Protein product: CASSGTGYTEAFF.

The V and J genes are TRBV3-1 (or the pseudogene TRBV3-2) and TRBJ2-1; 8 nucleotides align to TRBD2. The V gene's germline CDR1 is LGHDT and CDR2 YNNKEL (reference sequence). J gave up 8 bases and V 4 bases, and 10 bases lay outside the gene matches. This CDR3 region has 15 residues. In DNA form, the CDR3 reads TGTGCCAGCAGCCCCCACGGGGGGCGGGGGGATGAGCAGTTCTTC. Translating gives CASSPHGGRGDEQFF.

The table lists this clone with a few counts. Other nucleotide sequences in the sample specify the same CDR3. The chain employs TRBV3-1 (or the pseudogene TRBV3-2) and TRBJ2-7; no clear D. From germline, CDR1 is LGHDT and CDR2 YNNKEL (reference sequence). V gave up 2 bases and J gave up 4 bases, with 6 bases separating them. This CDR3 region has 12 residues. The CDR3 coding sequence is TGTGCCAGCAGCCAAACCGGGTACGAGCAGTACTTC. Translation: CASSQTGYEQYF.

This clone was picked up one time. The CDR3, as DNA: TGTGCCAGCAGCAAACGGCCAGGCGGCAGATGGATCTATTCACCCCTCCACTTT. It translates to CASSKRPGGRWIYSPLHF. This chain connects TRBV21-1 to TRBJ1-6. TRBV21-1 is assigned pseudogene status. The CDR3 has 18 amino acids.

The chain is built from TRBV9 and TRBJ1-2, with TRBD1 matching over 7 bases. CDR1 and CDR2 (germline): SGDLS, YYNGEE. The V segment lost 3 bases and the J segment 8 bases; nucleotides outside the gene matches: 7. There are 13 residues in the CDR3. CDR3 protein: CASSGPTGEGYTF. CDR3 DNA: TGTGCCAGCAGCGGACCCACAGGGGAAGGCTACACCTTC.

This clone was detected only a few times. The genes are TRBV5-1 and TRBJ1-6; 12 bases fit TRBD1. The CDR3 is 17 residues long. Trimming cost V 3 bases and J 6 bases; bases outside gene matches: 7. Germline V gene lookup returns CDR1 SGHRS and CDR2 YFSETQ. CDR3 DNA: TGCGCCAGCAGCTCCCCCGGGACAGGGGGCGTTAATTCACCCCTCCACTTT. It specifies CASSSPGTGGVNSPLHF.

V is TRBV15 and J is TRBJ1-6; 10 bases map to TRBD1. Losses at the gene ends were 3 bases for V and 7 bases for J; bases not matched to a gene: 0. The CDR3 is 14 residues long. Germline lookup yields CDR1 LNHNV and CDR2 YYDKDF (reference sequence). DNA for the CDR3: TGTGCCACCAGCAGGGGACAGGGGAATTCACCCCTCCACTTT. Protein sequence: CATSRGQGNSPLHF.

The rearrangement uses TRBV11-3 and TRBJ2-2; the match to TRBD1 covers 11 bases. V trimming: 5 bases; J trimming: 6 bases; junction bases outside the gene matches: 5. Germline V CDR1 and CDR2: SGHNT, YENEEA. The CDR3 loop spans 15 amino acids. The CDR3 loop is CASSLGQGGAGELFF. The CDR3 bases are TGTGCCAGCAGCCTGGGACAGGGGGGTGCCGGGGAGCTGTTTTTT.

In nucleotides, the CDR3 is TGTGCCAGTAGTACAGGGGGCGGCAATCAGCCCCAGCATTTT. Its translation is CASSTGGGNQPQHF. V is TRBV19 and J is TRBJ1-5; 8 positions agree with TRBD1. The V and J ends lost 4 bases and 2 bases, in that order; junction bases with no gene match: 1. The CDR3 contains 14 residues. Per the germline V gene, CDR1 is LNHDA and CDR2 is SQIVND (reference sequence).

The chain carries TRBV27 and TRBJ2-1; TRBD1 matches at 9 bases. The CDR3 extends over 14 amino acids. The germline CDR1 and CDR2 sequences are MNHEY and SMNVEV (reference sequence). Losses at the gene ends were 5 bases for V and 4 bases for J; bases not matched to a gene: 3. DNA for the CDR3: TGTGCCAGCAGTGCAGGGACAGGGTACAATGAGCAGTTCTTC. Amino acid sequence: CASSAGTGYNEQFF.

This clone was seen a few times. The CDR3 nucleotides are TGTGCCAGCAGCTTAGAGGGTAAGCGGAACAATGAGCAGTTCTTC. Its translation: CASSLEGKRNNEQFF. The chain is built from TRBV7-2 and TRBJ2-1; tentative D call: TRBD2 (5 bases). Germline V gene data show CDR1 as SGHTA and CDR2 as FQGNSA. This CDR3 is 15 amino acids long. The V gene lost 1 base and the J gene lost 5 bases, with 12 bases spanning the gap.

This clone was seen only a few times. The chain uses TRBV9 and TRBJ2-3; 10 bases fit TRBD2. The CDR3 sequence is 13 residues long. Germline assignment: CDR1 SGDLS and CDR2 YYNGEE. V trimming: 3 bases; J trimming: 10 bases; junction bases outside the gene matches: 5. CDR3 in amino acids: CASSASGGGAQYF. The CDR3 DNA is TGTGCCAGCAGCGCGAGCGGGGGGGGTGCGCAGTATTTT.

This clone was recorded a few times. The rearrangement joins TRBV11-2 to TRBJ2-2; D is unclear. Germline CDR1 reads SGHAT; CDR2 reads FQNNGV. The CDR3 extends over 12 amino acids. Between the trimmed V and J ends, which lost 2 bases and 6 bases, there was a span of 4 bases. The CDR3 DNA reads as TGTGCCAGCAGCTTACGGTCCGGGGAGCTGTTTTTT. It translates to CASSLRSGELFF.

The chain combines TRBV30 with TRBJ2-1, with D hard to call. The CDR3 contains 16 residues. Germline CDR1 is GTSNPN and CDR2 is SVGIG (reference sequence). V was pared by 2 bases and J by 4 bases, with 18 bases between. The CDR3 nucleotides read TGTGCCTGGAGTCGACTGCTCCGGAGTCCTTACAATGAGCAGTTCTTC. This sequence encodes CAWSRLLRSPYNEQFF. The variable domain in full, completed from reference TRBV30 and TRBJ2-1, reads SQTIHQWPATLVQPVGSPLSLECTVEGTSNPNLYWYRQAAGRGLQLLFYSVGIGQISSEVPQNLSASRPQDRQFILSSKKLLLSDSGFYLCAWSRLLRSPYNEQFFGPGTRLTVL.

The genes are TRBV15 and TRBJ2-7; D not resolved. Germline CDR1 is LNHNV and CDR2 is YYDKDF (reference sequence). The CDR3 is 14 amino acids. Trimming cost V 2 bases and J 2 bases, with 10 bases left between them. The CDR3 DNA follows: TGTGCCACCAGCAGACCTCAACCCCCCTACGAGCAGTACTTC. As protein: CATSRPQPPYEQYF.

V and J are TRBV5-1 and TRBJ1-2, with D possibly being TRBD1 (6 bases). V lost 4 bases, J lost 8 bases, and 24 bases lay in between. This CDR3 has 16 amino acids. The V gene's germline CDR1 is SGHRS and CDR2 YFSETQ. The CDR3 reads CASSAGPRGPSLGYTF. The CDR3, as DNA: TGCGCCAGCAGCGCCGGACCCAGGGGCCCTTCGTTGGGCTACACCTTC.

CDR3 protein: CASSLSRALSPQLFF. CDR3 DNA: TGTGCCAGCAGCTTGAGCAGGGCTCTATCCCCTCAGCTGTTTTTT. This sequence joins TRBV5-4 and TRBJ2-2; maybe TRBD1 (5 bases). There are 15 residues in the CDR3. Trimming pared 1 base from V and 12 bases from J, leaving 19 bases between. The germline V gene has CDR1 SGHNT and CDR2 YYREEE (reference sequence).

The chain recombines TRBV27 with TRBJ2-6, with a possible D match to TRBD2 (6 bases). V shed 5 bases and J shed 1 base, with 12 bases lying between them. The CDR3 contains 16 residues. The V gene's germline CDR1 is MNHEY and CDR2 SMNVEV (reference sequence). The CDR3 DNA reads TGTGCCAGCAGTCTCATGGCGGGGTCTGGGGCCAACGTCCTGACTTTC. Translating it yields CASSLMAGSGANVLTF.

This chain uses TRBV4-2 with TRBJ2-3; TRBD2 matches 11 bases. The length of the CDR3 is 18 residues. The germline V gene encodes CDR1 LGHNA and CDR2 YNFKEQ. The J segment lost 2 bases and the V segment lost 4 bases, leaving 11 bases of the junction unmatched. Here the CDR3 DNA reads TGTGCCAGCAGCCGACCGAGGGCTAGCGGGGGGATCACAGATACGCAGTATTTT. Amino acid sequence: CASSRPRASGGITDTQYF.

This clone was seen many times. The rearrangement joins TRBV6-5 to TRBJ1-2, with 7 nucleotides matching TRBD1. Trimming removed 2 bases from V and 8 bases from J; junction bases left unmatched: 14. Germline lookup yields CDR1 MNHEY and CDR2 SVGAGI. There are 16 residues in the CDR3. The CDR3 loop reads CASSYGGNEGAQGYTF. CDR3 nucleotide sequence: TGTGCCAGCAGTTACGGGGGGAATGAGGGGGCGCAAGGCTACACCTTC.